This T cell receptor (beta chain) was captured in a study of T cells expressing NK-cell markers. Overall study context: Among eight sequenced donors, seven carried HCMV seropositivity while one was seronegative.

From its re-call of the 5' RACE reads, TCRdb lists each CDR3 protein once, without DNA. The sample data list about 460,000 distinct CDR3 sequences. Sample: blood T cells: a sorted CD56 or NKG2C T cell subset, CD4+ or CD8+ T cells, or bulk PBMC T cells (not recorded which). The receptor was derived from a woman aged 50 to 60 in good health.

CDR3 loop: CASSLSQRQETQYF. V and J are TRBV5-1 and TRBJ2-5. Looked up from germline, CDR1 is SGHRS and CDR2 is YFSETQ. The CDR3 is 14 amino acids.